These T cell receptor beta chains were read from a single sample in a study of cytomegalovirus exposure and HLA in healthy donors. TCRdb keeps only in-frame clones here, not all; method: immunoSEQ multiplex PCR. The sample includes 60,000 to 70,000 clones, over 75% of them seen just once. The sample was PBMCs. The receptors originated from a woman in her 30s in good health and CMV-seronegative. The CDR3 runs from the conserved cysteine through the conserved F or W. A D gene is named only where the DNA matches it firmly. Rows may omit the clone size; those that give it use once, few, many or a size class.

>-|14|TRBJ2-7|TRBV9|-
TGTGCCAGCAGCGTGACGACAGGTTCAAGAGAGCAGTACTTC
CASSVTTGSREQYF
>TRBD2|13|TRBJ2-7|TRBV6-5|-
TGTGCCAGCAAGGACGGGAGGGAGTACGAGCAGTACTTC
CASKDGREYEQYF
>-|11|TRBJ1-2|TRBV2|-
TGTGCCAGCAGCCGGACAGAGGGCTACACCTTC
CASSRTEGYTF
>TRBD1|14|TRBJ2-3|TRBV29-1|-
TGCAGCTCACCGGGACAGGGGGGTACAGATACGCAGTATTTT
CSSPGQGGTDTQYF
>TRBD1|15|TRBJ1-2|TRBV5-6|-
TGTGCCAGCAGCCCCAGACAGGGAGGAAACTATGGCTACACCTTC
CASSPRQGGNYGYTF
>-|14|TRBJ2-2|TRBV6-5|-
TGTGCCTCCAGCCGGGTCCAGAACACCGGGGAGCTGTTTTTT
CASSRVQNTGELFF
>-|15|TRBJ1-1|TRBV10-3|-
TGTGCCATCAGTGAGTCAGGCAGGGAGGCCACTGAAGCTTTCTTT
CAISESGREATEAFF
>-|14|TRBJ1-4|TRBV28|-
TGTGCCAGCAGTTTAGTAGCAACTAATGAAAAACTGTTTTTT
CASSLVATNEKLFF
>-|15|TRBJ1-5|TRBV6-5|-
TGTGCCAGCAGTTACGGTGGACAAAGCAATCAGCCCCAGCATTTT
CASSYGGQSNQPQHF
>TRBD1|14|TRBJ1-1|TRBV5-1|once
TGCGCCAGCAGCCTTACAGGGGTGAACACTGAAGCTTTCTTT
CASSLTGVNTEAFF
>-|18|TRBJ1-3|TRBV11-2|-
TGTGCCAGCAGCTTATCATTCGGGGGAGGGAGCTCTGGAAACACCATATATTTT
CASSLSFGGGSSGNTIYF
>-|15|TRBJ2-7|TRBV6-5|once
TGTGCCAGCAGTTACGGAGATAGCCGTTGGTACGAGCAGTACTTC
CASSYGDSRWYEQYF
>TRBD1|16|TRBJ1-1|TRBV2|-
TGTGCCAGCAGTGAAGCCAGACAGGGTCGAGGGAGGGAAGCTTTCTTT
CASSEARQGRGREAFF
>TRBD1|16|TRBJ1-6|TRBV28|-
TGTGCCAGCAGGTCGACAGGGTTCGCGGATAATTCACCCCTCCACTTT
CASRSTGFADNSPLHF
>-|13|TRBJ1-1|TRBV6-5|-
TGTGCCAGCAGTTACGGGCAGAACACTGAAGCTTTCTTT
CASSYGQNTEAFF
>-|14|TRBJ2-7|TRBV9|once
TGTGCCAGCAGCGTAGAAGGTAGCGCCTACGAGCAGTACTTC
CASSVEGSAYEQYF
>TRBD2|14|TRBJ2-1|TRBV5-4|-
TGTGCCAGCAGCTTGTCTAGCGGGGCGGATGAGCAGTTCTTC
CASSLSSGADEQFF
>TRBD1|17|TRBJ2-6|TRBV7-8|-
TGTGCCAGCAGCTTAAGACAGGGGGCCTCTGGGGCCAACGTCCTGACTTTC
CASSLRQGASGANVLTF
>-|13|TRBJ1-2|TRBV27|-
TGTGCCAGCAGTAGTCGTCCGGGTAGGGGCTACACCTTC
CASSSRPGRGYTF
>-|14|TRBJ1-1|TRBV25-1|-
TGTGCCAGCAGTAGTGCGGGATTCAACACTGAAGCTTTCTTT
CASSSAGFNTEAFF
>-|15|TRBJ1-1|TRBV15|-
TGTGCCACCAGCAGAGATGCGTGGGGAGGGACTGAAGCTTTCTTT
CATSRDAWGGTEAFF
>TRBD1|13|TRBJ2-2|TRBV30|-
TGTGCCTGGACGGGACAGGACACCGGGGAGCTGTTTTTT
CAWTGQDTGELFF
>TRBD2|16|TRBJ2-7|TRBV7-2|few
TGTGCCAGCAGCTTATGGGCTAGCGGGGACCCCTACGAGCAGTACTTC
CASSLWASGDPYEQYF
>-|14|TRBJ1-1|TRBV5-4|few
TGTGCCAGCAGCTTCCACAGAGAGAACACTGAAGCTTTCTTT
CASSFHRENTEAFF
>-|15|TRBJ1-6|TRBV21-1|-
TGTGCCAGCAGCTCCACCCAGGGGTCGGATTCACCCCTCCACTTT
CASSSTQGSDSPLHF
>-|12|TRBJ2-7|TRBV5-6|-
TGTGCCAGCAGCTCCAGCTCCTACGAGCAGTACTTC
CASSSSSYEQYF
>-|12|TRBJ2-5|TRBV7-2|once
TGTGCCAGCAGCTTCTCCCAAGAGACCCAGTACTTC
CASSFSQETQYF
>-|13|TRBJ1-1|TRBV30|-
TGTGCCTGGAGCGTGAGGCGGAACACTGAAGCTTTCTTT
CAWSVRRNTEAFF
>-|12|TRBJ1-2|TRBV6-5|-
TGTGCCAGCAGTTTAAACGGCTATGGCTACACCTTC
CASSLNGYGYTF
>TRBD2|14|TRBJ2-1|TRBV7-8|-
TGTGCCAGCACTAGCGGGAGTTTCGGGAATGAGCAGTTCTTC
CASTSGSFGNEQFF
>TRBD1|16|TRBJ2-2|TRBV29-1|few
TGCAGCGTTGGGGGACAGGGCACTACGAACACCGGGGAGCTGTTTTTT
CSVGGQGTTNTGELFF
>-|11|TRBJ1-2|TRBV30|-
TGTGCCTGGACCATCAGTGGTGGCTACACCTTC
CAWTISGGYTF
>TRBD2|16|TRBJ2-3|TRBV4-1|once
TGCGCCAGCAGCCAATGGGGACTAGCGGGAGAAGATACGCAGTATTTT
CASSQWGLAGEDTQYF
>TRBD1|14|TRBJ1-1|TRBV27|once
TGTGCCAGCAGTCCTAACAGGGGAAGTACTGAAGCTTTCTTT
CASSPNRGSTEAFF
>-|15|TRBJ1-2|TRBV2|-
TGTGCCAGCAGTGAAGCTTCATGGGGGGTCTATGGCTACACCTTC
CASSEASWGVYGYTF
>TRBD2|14|TRBJ2-7|TRBV30|once
TGTGCCTGGAGTGTAGGTAGCGGGGGGTCCGAGCAGTACTTC
CAWSVGSGGSEQYF
>TRBD2|14|TRBJ2-2|TRBV6-4|few
TGTGCCAGCAGCGGGGGGGAGAACACCGGGGAGCTGTTTTTT
CASSGGENTGELFF
>-|12|TRBJ2-3|TRBV13|-
TGTGCCAGCAGCTCCCGGGGGGATACGCAGTATTTT
CASSSRGDTQYF
>TRBD1|14|TRBJ1-2|TRBV29-1|once
TGCAGCGCCGAAACGTCCGGGACAGGGGCCGGCTACACCTTC
CSAETSGTGAGYTF
>-|12|TRBJ2-1|TRBV5-4|-
TGTGCCAGCAGCTTGTACCGGAATGAGCAGTTCTTC
CASSLYRNEQFF
>-|12|TRBJ1-1|TRBV28|few
TGTGCCAGCAGTTTCGAGGAAACTGAAGCTTTCTTT
CASSFEETEAFF
>-|15|TRBJ1-3|TRBV6-5|few
TGTGCCAGCAGTTCCAGGCTCCTCTCTGGAAACACCATATATTTT
CASSSRLLSGNTIYF
>-|15|TRBJ1-5|TRBV4-1|-
TGCGCCAGCAGCCAAGATGACAGTGACTATCAGCCCCAGCATTTT
CASSQDDSDYQPQHF
>-|14|TRBJ1-4|TRBV28|-
TGTGCCAGCAGTTTGGGGCGGACTAATGAAAAACTGTTTTTT
CASSLGRTNEKLFF
>-|14|TRBJ2-7|TRBV9|-
TGTGCCAGCAGCGTAGTTGGGAGCTCCTACGAGCAGTACTTC
CASSVVGSSYEQYF
>-|14|TRBJ2-5|TRBV9|-
TGTGCCAGCAGCGTAGACGTGGGGCGAGAGACCCAGTACTTC
CASSVDVGRETQYF
>-|15|TRBJ1-1|TRBV7-9|-
TGTGCCAGCAGCTCCGAACAGGGAGTTCACACTGAAGCTTTCTTT
CASSSEQGVHTEAFF
>-|16|TRBJ1-2|TRBV7-2|few
TGTGCCAGCAGCTTAGCCACAGCATCCCAAGCAGGAGGCTACACCTTC
CASSLATASQAGGYTF
>-|16|TRBJ2-7|TRBV29-1|-
TGCAGCGTTGTTACTCAAGGGGTAGCGGCGTTCTACGAGCAGTACTTC
CSVVTQGVAAFYEQYF
>-|14|TRBJ2-7|TRBV6-5|few
TGTGCCAGCAGTTACTCGACAGCATCCTACGAGCAGTACTTC
CASSYSTASYEQYF
>TRBD2|14|TRBJ2-7|TRBV4-1|-
TGCGCCAGCAGCGGACTAGCGGCGACCTACGAGCAGTACTTC
CASSGLAATYEQYF
>-|15|TRBJ2-1|TRBV18|-
TGTGCCAGCTCCCTATACAACGGGGGAGGAAATGAGCAGTTCTTC
CASSLYNGGGNEQFF
>-|12|TRBJ1-5|TRBV15|-
TGTGCCACCAGCGGACATTTGCAGCCCCAGCATTTT
CATSGHLQPQHF
>-|14|TRBJ1-6|TRBV7-2|-
TGTGCCAGCAGAGGCAGGGGAGATAATTCACCCCTCCACTTT
CASRGRGDNSPLHF
>-|12|TRBJ1-2|TRBV5-1|-
TGCGCCAGCAGGAACGAGAACTATGGCTACACCTTC
CASRNENYGYTF